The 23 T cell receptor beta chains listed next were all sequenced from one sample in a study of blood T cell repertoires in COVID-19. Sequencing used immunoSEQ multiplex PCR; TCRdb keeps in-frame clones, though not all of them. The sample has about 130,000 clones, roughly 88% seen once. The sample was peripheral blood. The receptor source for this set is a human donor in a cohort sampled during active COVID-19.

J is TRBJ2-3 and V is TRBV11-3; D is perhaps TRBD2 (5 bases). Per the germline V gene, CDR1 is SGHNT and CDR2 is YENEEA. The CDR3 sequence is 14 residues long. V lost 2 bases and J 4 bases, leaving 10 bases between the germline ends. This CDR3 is CASSLMGEADTQYF. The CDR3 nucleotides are TGTGCCAGCAGCTTAATGGGAGAGGCAGATACGCAGTATTTT.

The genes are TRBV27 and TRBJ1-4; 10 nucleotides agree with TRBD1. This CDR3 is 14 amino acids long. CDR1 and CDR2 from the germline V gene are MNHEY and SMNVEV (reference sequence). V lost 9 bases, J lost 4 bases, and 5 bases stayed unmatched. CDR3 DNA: TGTGCCAGGTACCGGGACAGGGGTAATGAAAAACTGTTTTTT. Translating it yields CARYRDRGNEKLFF.

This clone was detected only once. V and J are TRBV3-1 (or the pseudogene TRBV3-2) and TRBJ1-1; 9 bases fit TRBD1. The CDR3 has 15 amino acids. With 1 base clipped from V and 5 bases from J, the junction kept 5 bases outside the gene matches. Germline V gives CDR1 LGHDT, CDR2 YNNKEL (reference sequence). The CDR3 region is CASSQGGQGRTEAFF. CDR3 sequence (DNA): TGTGCCAGCAGCCAAGGCGGACAGGGGCGGACTGAAGCTTTCTTT.

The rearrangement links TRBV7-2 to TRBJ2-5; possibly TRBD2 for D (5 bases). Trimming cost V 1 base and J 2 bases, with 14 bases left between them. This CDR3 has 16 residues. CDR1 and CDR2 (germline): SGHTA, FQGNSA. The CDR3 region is CASSLGGRRGQETQYF. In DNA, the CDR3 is TGTGCCAGCAGCTTAGGAGGGCGCCGAGGTCAAGAGACCCAGTACTTC. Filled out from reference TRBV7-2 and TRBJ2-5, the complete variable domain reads GAGVSQSPSNKVTEKGKDVELRCDPISGHTALYWYRQSLGQGLEFLIYFQGNSAPDKSGLPSDRFSAERTGGSVSTLTIQRTQQEDSAVYLCASSLGGRRGQETQYFGPGTRLLVL.

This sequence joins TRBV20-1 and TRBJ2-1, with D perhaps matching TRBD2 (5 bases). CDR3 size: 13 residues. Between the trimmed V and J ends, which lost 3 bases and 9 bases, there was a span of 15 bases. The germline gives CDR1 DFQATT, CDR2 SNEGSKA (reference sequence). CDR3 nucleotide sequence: TGCAGTGCTAGTATCCCAGGACTGGGTGAGCAGTTCTTC. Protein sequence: CSASIPGLGEQFF.

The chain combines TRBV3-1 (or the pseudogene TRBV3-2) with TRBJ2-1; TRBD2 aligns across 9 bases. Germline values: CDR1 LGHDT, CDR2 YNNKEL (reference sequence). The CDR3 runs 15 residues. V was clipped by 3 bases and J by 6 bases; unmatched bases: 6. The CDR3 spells CASSHQGLARNEQFF. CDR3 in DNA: TGTGCCAGCAGCCACCAGGGACTAGCCCGCAATGAGCAGTTCTTC.

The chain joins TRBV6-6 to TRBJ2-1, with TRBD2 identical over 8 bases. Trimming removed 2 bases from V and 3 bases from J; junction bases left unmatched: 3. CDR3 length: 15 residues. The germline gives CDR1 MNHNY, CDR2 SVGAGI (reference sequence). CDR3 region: CASSYKRENYNEQFF. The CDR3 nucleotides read TGTGCCAGCAGTTACAAGCGGGAGAACTACAATGAGCAGTTCTTC.

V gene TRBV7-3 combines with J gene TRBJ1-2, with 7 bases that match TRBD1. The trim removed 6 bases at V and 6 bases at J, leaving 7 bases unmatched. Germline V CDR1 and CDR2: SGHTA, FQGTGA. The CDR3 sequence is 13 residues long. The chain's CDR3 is CASSVTGVDGYTF. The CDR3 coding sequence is TGTGCCAGCAGTGTAACAGGGGTTGATGGCTACACCTTC. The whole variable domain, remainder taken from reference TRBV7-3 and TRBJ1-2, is GAGVSQTPSNKVTEKGKYVELRCDPISGHTALYWYRQSLGQGPEFLIYFQGTGAADDSGLPNDRFFAVRPEGSVSTLKIQRTERGDSAVYLCASSVTGVDGYTFGSGTRLTVV.

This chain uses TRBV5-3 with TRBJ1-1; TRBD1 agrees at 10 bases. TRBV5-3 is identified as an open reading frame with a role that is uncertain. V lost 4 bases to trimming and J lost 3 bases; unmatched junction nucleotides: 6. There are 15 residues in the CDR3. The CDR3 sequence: CARSATTGGYTEAFF. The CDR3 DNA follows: TGTGCCAGAAGCGCAACGACAGGGGGCTACACTGAAGCTTTCTTT.

The CDR3 nucleotides read TGCGCCAGCAGCGGGAGCAGGGGTGTGAACACTGAAGCTTTCTTT. Translated: CASSGSRGVNTEAFF. The genes are TRBV5-1 and TRBJ1-1, with D tentatively TRBD1 (6 bases). This CDR3 spans 15 amino acids. CDR1 is SGHRS and CDR2 is YFSETQ in the germline V gene. The ends were cut back, 4 bases at V and 0 bases at J, with 13 bases in the middle.

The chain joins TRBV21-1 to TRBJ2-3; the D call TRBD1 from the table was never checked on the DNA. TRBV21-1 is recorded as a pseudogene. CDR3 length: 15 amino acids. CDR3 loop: CASSDLTENTDTQYF. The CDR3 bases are TGTGCCAGCAGCGACTTGACAGAGAACACAGATACGCAGTATTTT.

CDR3 sequence (DNA): TGTGCCAGCAGCTCAAGAGTCAGGGGAAGGAGGAATGAGCAGTTCTTC. This gives the protein CASSSRVRGRRNEQFF. This chain uses TRBV5-6 with TRBJ2-1, with D maybe TRBD1 (6 bases). CDR3 length equals 16 residues. From germline, CDR1 is SGHDT and CDR2 YYEEEE. The V end lost 3 bases, the J end lost 7 bases, and 20 bases lay between the germline ends.

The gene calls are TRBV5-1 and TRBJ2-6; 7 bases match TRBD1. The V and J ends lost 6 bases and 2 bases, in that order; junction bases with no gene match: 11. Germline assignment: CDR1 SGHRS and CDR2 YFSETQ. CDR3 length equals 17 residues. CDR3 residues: CASNPLKQGAGANVLTF. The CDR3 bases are TGCGCCAGCAACCCCCTAAAGCAGGGGGCTGGGGCCAACGTCCTGACTTTC.

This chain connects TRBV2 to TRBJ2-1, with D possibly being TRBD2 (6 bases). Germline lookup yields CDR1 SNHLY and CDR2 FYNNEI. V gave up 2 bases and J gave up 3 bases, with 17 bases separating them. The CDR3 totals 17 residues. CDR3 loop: CASSEPLSGAGYNEQFF. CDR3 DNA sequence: TGTGCCAGCAGTGAACCCCTTTCGGGAGCCGGCTACAATGAGCAGTTCTTC.

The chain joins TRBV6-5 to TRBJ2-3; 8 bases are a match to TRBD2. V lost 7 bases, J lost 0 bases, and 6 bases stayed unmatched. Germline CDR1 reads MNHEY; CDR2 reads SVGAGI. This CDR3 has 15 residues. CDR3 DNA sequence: TGTGCCAGCACCCTGAGCGGGAGAAGCACAGATACGCAGTATTTT. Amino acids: CASTLSGRSTDTQYF.

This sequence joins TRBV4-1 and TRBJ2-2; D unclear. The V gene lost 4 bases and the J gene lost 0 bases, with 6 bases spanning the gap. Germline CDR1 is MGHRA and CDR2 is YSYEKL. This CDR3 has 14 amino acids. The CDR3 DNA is TGCGCCAGCAGCCTCCCGGCGAACACCGGGGAGCTGTTTTTT. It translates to CASSLPANTGELFF.

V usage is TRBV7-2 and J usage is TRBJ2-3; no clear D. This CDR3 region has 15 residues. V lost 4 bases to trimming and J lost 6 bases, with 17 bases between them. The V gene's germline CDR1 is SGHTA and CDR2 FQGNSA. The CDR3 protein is CASSSLSVSYDTQYF. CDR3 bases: TGTGCCAGCAGCTCGCTATCCGTTTCCTACGATACGCAGTATTTT.

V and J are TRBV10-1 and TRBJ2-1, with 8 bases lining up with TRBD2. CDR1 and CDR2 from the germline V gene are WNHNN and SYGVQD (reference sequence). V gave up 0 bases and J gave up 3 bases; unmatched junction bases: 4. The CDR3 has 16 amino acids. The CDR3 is CASSESGGRLYNEQFF. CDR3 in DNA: TGCGCCAGCAGTGAGTCGGGCGGGAGGCTCTACAATGAGCAGTTCTTC.

CDR3 protein: CAIRAGTSLETQYF. Here the CDR3 DNA reads TGTGCCATCAGGGCCGGGACTAGTCTAGAGACCCAGTACTTC. This chain joins TRBV10-3 and TRBJ2-5, with 8 bases that match TRBD2. The germline V gene encodes CDR1 ENHRY and CDR2 SYGVKD. The CDR3 has 14 residues. V trimming: 6 bases; J trimming: 4 bases; junction bases outside the gene matches: 7.

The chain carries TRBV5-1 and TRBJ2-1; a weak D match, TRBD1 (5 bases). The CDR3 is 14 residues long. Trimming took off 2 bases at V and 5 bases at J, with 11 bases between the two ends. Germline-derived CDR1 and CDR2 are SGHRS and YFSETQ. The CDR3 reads CASSFQGLDNEQFF. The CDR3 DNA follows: TGCGCCAGCAGCTTTCAGGGTTTGGACAATGAGCAGTTCTTC.

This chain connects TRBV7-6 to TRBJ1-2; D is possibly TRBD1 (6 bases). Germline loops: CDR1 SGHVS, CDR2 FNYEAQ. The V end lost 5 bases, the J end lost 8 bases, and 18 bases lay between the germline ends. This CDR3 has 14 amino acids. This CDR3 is CASSSRGRARGYTF. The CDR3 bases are TGTGCCAGCAGCAGCAGGGGAAGGGCGCGCGGCTACACCTTC.

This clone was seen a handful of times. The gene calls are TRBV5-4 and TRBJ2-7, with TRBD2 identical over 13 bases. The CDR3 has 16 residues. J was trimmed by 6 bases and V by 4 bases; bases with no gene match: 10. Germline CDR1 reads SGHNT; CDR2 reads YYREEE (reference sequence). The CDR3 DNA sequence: TGTGCCAGCAGCCCCACCACTAGCGGGAGGGCCGGCGAGCAGTACTTC. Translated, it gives CASSPTTSGRAGEQYF.

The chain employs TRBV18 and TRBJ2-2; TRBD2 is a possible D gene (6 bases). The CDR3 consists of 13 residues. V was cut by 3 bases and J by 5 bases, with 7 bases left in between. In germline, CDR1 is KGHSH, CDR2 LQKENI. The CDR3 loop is CASSPGTTGELFF. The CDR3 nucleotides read TGTGCCAGCTCACCCGGGACTACCGGGGAGCTGTTTTTT. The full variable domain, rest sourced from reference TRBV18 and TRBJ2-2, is NAGVMQNPRHLVRRRGQEARLRCSPMKGHSHVYWYRQLPEEGLKFMVYLQKENIIDESGMPKERFSAEFPKEGPSILRIQQVVRGDSAAYFCASSPGTTGELFFGEGSRLTVL.